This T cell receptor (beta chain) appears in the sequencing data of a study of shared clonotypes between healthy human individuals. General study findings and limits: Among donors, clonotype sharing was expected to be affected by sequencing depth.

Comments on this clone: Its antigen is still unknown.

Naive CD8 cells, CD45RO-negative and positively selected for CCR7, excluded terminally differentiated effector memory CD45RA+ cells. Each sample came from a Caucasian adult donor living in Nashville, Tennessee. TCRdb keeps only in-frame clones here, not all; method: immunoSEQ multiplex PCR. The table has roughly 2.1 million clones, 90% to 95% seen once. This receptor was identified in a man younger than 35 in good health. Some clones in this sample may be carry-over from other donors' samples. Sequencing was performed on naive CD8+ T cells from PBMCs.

The CDR3: CSVEEETSGVDTQYF. The CDR3 DNA is TGCAGCGTTGAAGAAGAAACTAGCGGGGTAGATACGCAGTATTTT. This chain links TRBV29-1 with TRBJ2-3; 10 nucleotides match TRBD2. Germline loops: CDR1 SQVTM, CDR2 ANQGSEA. The CDR3 loop spans 15 amino acids. J lost 5 bases, V lost 0 bases, and 5 bases had no gene match.